One and the same sample provided the 5 T cell receptor beta chains below, sequenced in a study of blood T cell repertoires in COVID-19. Using immunoSEQ multiplex PCR, the repertoire was profiled, and TCRdb retains in-frame clones only, with some absent. The sample carries some 110,000 clones, approximately 88% recorded once. Sequenced input: peripheral blood. The receptors were sampled from a woman in her 70s with acute or convalescent COVID-19.

V usage is TRBV7-9 and J usage is TRBJ1-3, with 7 bases identical to TRBD1. Trimming took 5 bases from V and 0 from J; bases not matched to a gene: 7. CDR1 and CDR2 (germline): SEHNR, FQNEAQ (reference sequence). The CDR3 loop spans 16 amino acids. As DNA, the CDR3 is TGTGCCAGCAGCGACTCCGGGACAGCCTCTGGAAACACCATATATTTT. It specifies CASSDSGTASGNTIYF. The variable domain in full, with the rest retrieved from reference TRBV7-9 and TRBJ1-3, is DTGVSQNPRHKITKRGQNVTFRCDPISEHNRLYWYRQTLGQGPEFLTYFQNEAQLEKSRLLSDRFSAERPKGSFSTLEIQRTEQGDSAMYLCASSDSGTASGNTIYFGEGSWLTVV.

The chain uses TRBV27 and TRBJ1-1; TRBD1 matches at 7 bases. CDR3 length equals 14 residues. The V segment lost 5 bases and the J segment 7 bases; nucleotides outside the gene matches: 10. Looked up from germline, CDR1 is MNHEY and CDR2 is SMNVEV (reference sequence). CDR3 in amino acids: CASSLLRGQGEAFF. CDR3 coding DNA: TGTGCCAGCAGTCTCCTTAGGGGGCAGGGTGAAGCTTTCTTT.

The V and J genes are TRBV3-1 (or the pseudogene TRBV3-2) and TRBJ1-6; D might be TRBD1 (5 bases). The CDR3 spans 18 residues. Germline CDR1 is LGHDT and CDR2 is YNNKEL (reference sequence). The V and J ends lost 1 base and 0 bases respectively, with 13 bases between them. The CDR3 reads CASSQGSFGGSYNSPLHF. CDR3 bases: TGTGCCAGCAGCCAAGGATCCTTCGGGGGCTCCTATAATTCACCCCTCCACTTT.

The chain is built from TRBV20-1 and TRBJ2-3; D gene unclear. From germline, CDR1 is DFQATT and CDR2 SNEGSKA (reference sequence). The V and J ends lost 6 bases and 4 bases respectively, with 8 bases between them. CDR3 length equals 11 residues. Written as DNA, the CDR3 is TGCAGTGCGGCCTTGGCAGATACGCAGTATTTT. It codes for CSAALADTQYF.

The rearrangement joins TRBV6-4 to TRBJ1-2; D ambiguous. This CDR3 spans 14 amino acids. Germline V CDR1 and CDR2: MRHNA, SNTAGT. Trimming removed 2 bases from V and 8 bases from J, with 15 bases in between. The CDR3: CASSDGVRTGGYTF. The CDR3 DNA sequence: TGTGCCAGCAGTGACGGGGTCCGAACGGGAGGCTACACCTTC.